One sample yielded the 26 T cell receptor beta chains listed below, sequenced in a study of shared clonotypes between healthy human individuals. Produced via immunoSEQ multiplex PCR; TCRdb's table is partial and in-frame only. The sample contains some 2 million clones, about 95% of which appear only once. Naive CD8 cells comprised CD45RO-negative, CCR7-positively selected cells, excluding terminally differentiated effector memory CD45RA+ cells. The sequenced material came from naive CD8+ T cells sorted from blood. The source of these receptors is a man younger than 35 in good health.

The chain combines TRBV5-1 with TRBJ1-1, with D tentatively TRBD1 (6 bases). This CDR3 is 12 amino acids long. Germline V lookup: CDR1 SGHRS, CDR2 YFSETQ. V was pared by 3 bases and J by 10 bases, with 13 bases between. The CDR3 is CASSSGDNGAFF. CDR3 DNA sequence: TGCGCCAGCAGCTCAGGGGACAATGGAGCTTTCTTT.

A single count supports this clone. The V gene is TRBV11-1, the J gene TRBJ2-1, with 9 bases lining up with TRBD2. This CDR3 has 15 residues. Per the germline V gene, CDR1 is SGHAT and CDR2 is FQDESV (reference sequence). V dropped 2 bases and J dropped 8; count of bases not matched to a gene: 7. The CDR3: CASSLIPSSGDEQFF. In DNA form, the CDR3 reads TGTGCCAGCAGCTTAATTCCTTCTAGCGGGGATGAGCAGTTCTTC.

The chain carries TRBV7-9 and TRBJ2-7; 7 bases align to TRBD1. This CDR3 has 17 residues. CDR1 SEHNR and CDR2 FQNEAQ come from the germline V gene (reference sequence). Germline trimming cut 3 bases from V and 3 bases from J; bases unmatched to any gene: 14. The DNA of the CDR3 is TGTGCCAGCAGCTTTTGGGATGCGGGCAGGGGGATCTACGAGCAGTACTTC. Protein sequence: CASSFWDAGRGIYEQYF.

The rearrangement joins TRBV5-8 to TRBJ1-4; D uncertain. The V gene lost 3 bases and the J gene lost 0 bases, with 12 bases spanning the gap. CDR3 length equals 16 residues. The germline gives CDR1 SGHTS, CDR2 YDEGEE. The DNA of the CDR3 is TGTGCCAGCAGCTGGGCCCAAGGAGCAACTAATGAAAAACTGTTTTTT. It is translated as CASSWAQGATNEKLFF.

The chain is built from TRBV27 and TRBJ1-1; TRBD1 agrees at 7 bases. The trim removed 3 bases at V and 8 bases at J, leaving 6 bases unmatched. Per germline, CDR1 MNHEY and CDR2 SMNVEV (reference sequence). There are 13 residues in the CDR3. CDR3 sequence reads: CASSFLGQQEAFF. The CDR3 DNA sequence: TGTGCCAGCAGTTTTTTGGGACAGCAAGAAGCTTTCTTT.

V and J are TRBV6-5 and TRBJ1-6, with D perhaps TRBD1 (6 bases). The CDR3 loop spans 16 amino acids. Looked up from germline, CDR1 is MNHEY and CDR2 is SVGAGI. Trimming took off 1 base at V and 7 bases at J, with 14 bases between the two ends. Written as DNA, the CDR3 is TGTGCCAGCAGTTACTTCGGGGGCGCGGGAAATTCACCCCTCCACTTT. Translating gives CASSYFGGAGNSPLHF.

As concerns this clone: Within the sample, other DNA sequences also encode this same CDR3. The chain has TRBV2 and TRBJ2-7; weak D call: TRBD2 (5 bases). Germline V gives CDR1 SNHLY, CDR2 FYNNEI. Trimming pared 6 bases from V and 0 bases from J, leaving 9 bases between. The CDR3 has 13 residues. The CDR3: CASRGLSSYEQYF. Written as DNA, the CDR3 is TGTGCCAGCAGAGGACTTAGCTCCTACGAGCAGTACTTC.

V is TRBV7-6 and J is TRBJ2-7, with D perhaps being TRBD1 or TRBD2 (5 bases each). The CDR3 is 14 residues long. In germline, CDR1 is SGHVS, CDR2 FNYEAQ. Trimming took off 5 bases at V and 2 bases at J, with 13 bases between the two ends. The CDR3 DNA follows: TGTGCCAGCAGCCACGGGGCGACCCCCTACGAGCAGTACTTC. Encoded protein: CASSHGATPYEQYF. Using reference TRBV7-6 and TRBJ2-7 for the parts outside the CDR3, the full variable domain is GAGVSQSPRYKVTKRGQDVALRCDPISGHVSLYWYRQALGQGPEFLTYFNYEAQQDKSGLPNDRFSAERPEGSISTLTIQRTEQRDSAMYRCASSHGATPYEQYFGPGTRLTVT.

The chain is built from TRBV28 and TRBJ1-2; maybe TRBD1 (5 bases). The germline V gene encodes CDR1 MDHEN and CDR2 SYDVKM. V lost 9 bases and J 8 bases, leaving 19 bases between the germline ends. The CDR3 runs to 13 residues. DNA of the CDR3: TGTGCCAGGAGGGGAAAGGAGGAGTCCGGCTACACCTTC. Its protein product is CARRGKEESGYTF.

The V gene is TRBV27, the J gene TRBJ2-1; TRBD1 or TRBD2 may be the D gene (5 bases each). Germline CDR1 and CDR2: MNHEY and SMNVEV (reference sequence). The CDR3 spans 16 residues. Between the trimmed V and J ends, which lost 0 bases and 2 bases, there was a span of 11 bases. CDR3 loop: CASSLSAGGTYNEQFF. The CDR3 DNA sequence: TGTGCCAGCAGTTTATCGGCTGGGGGAACCTACAATGAGCAGTTCTTC.

For the CDR3, the DNA is TGTGCCAGCAGTTTAAATCAGGGGGTTTATACTGAAGCTTTCTTT. It is translated as CASSLNQGVYTEAFF. This sequence joins TRBV27 and TRBJ1-1, with 7 bases aligning to TRBD1. Germline V lookup: CDR1 MNHEY, CDR2 SMNVEV (reference sequence). The V segment lost 2 bases and the J segment 5 bases; nucleotides outside the gene matches: 8. The CDR3 is made up of 15 amino acids.

This chain connects TRBV5-1 to TRBJ2-1, with TRBD1 identical over 7 bases. The CDR3 consists of 15 residues. The germline V gene encodes CDR1 SGHRS and CDR2 YFSETQ. V was clipped by 0 bases and J by 4 bases; unmatched bases: 4. CDR3 residues: CASSLGQGRYNEQFF. The CDR3, as DNA: TGCGCCAGCAGCTTGGGACAGGGACGGTACAATGAGCAGTTCTTC.

The chain couples TRBV4-3 to TRBJ2-7; 7 bases are a match to TRBD1. The CDR3 contains 15 residues. Trimming at V came to 2 bases and at J to 4 bases, leaving 8 bases not matched to a gene. Germline V lookup: CDR1 LGHNA, CDR2 YSLEER. CDR3 loop: CASSQTTGQPYEQYF. Here the CDR3 DNA reads TGCGCCAGCAGCCAAACTACGGGACAGCCTTACGAGCAGTACTTC.

The CDR3 is CASSFDLLGTDTQYF. CDR3 DNA sequence: TGTGCCAGCAGCTTTGACCTCCTAGGCACAGATACGCAGTATTTT. J is TRBJ2-3 and V is TRBV5-6, with D uncertain. The germline gives CDR1 SGHDT, CDR2 YYEEEE. V was pared by 2 bases and J by 1 base, with 11 bases between. CDR3 length: 15 residues.

Note on this clone: This same CDR3 is encoded by further DNA sequences in the sample. The J gene is TRBJ1-5, the V gene TRBV27; no definite D call. CDR1 MNHEY and CDR2 SMNVEV come from the germline V gene (reference sequence). V shed 3 bases and J shed 2 bases, with 11 bases lying between them. The CDR3 is 15 residues long. The CDR3 spells CASSFTGTGNQPQHF. The DNA for the CDR3 is TGTGCCAGCAGTTTTACGGGTACCGGCAATCAGCCCCAGCATTTT.

CDR3 in DNA: TGTGCCAGCAACCTTGATAATCAGCCCCAGCATTTT. This translates into CASNLDNQPQHF. The V call is TRBV28, the J call TRBJ1-5; D remains unclear. Germline CDR1 is MDHEN and CDR2 is SYDVKM. Trimming removed 7 bases from V and 4 bases from J, with 8 bases in between. The CDR3 runs to 12 residues.

This chain connects TRBV4-1 to TRBJ2-1; 7 bases line up with TRBD1. The CDR3 totals 15 residues. J lost 4 bases, V lost 4 bases, and 7 bases had no gene match. CDR1 MGHRA and CDR2 YSYEKL come from the germline V gene. The CDR3 DNA reads as TGCGCCAGCAGCCCCGAAGGGGGCAGGTACAATGAGCAGTTCTTC. Translating gives CASSPEGGRYNEQFF.

The rearrangement joins TRBV7-9 to TRBJ1-1, with D possibly TRBD1 on 6 matching bases. The CDR3 spans 17 residues. V dropped 5 bases and J dropped 1 base, with 20 bases sitting between them. CDR1 is SEHNR and CDR2 is FQNEAQ in the germline V gene (reference sequence). Here the CDR3 reads CASSRARGAERNTEAFF. For the CDR3, the DNA is TGTGCCAGCAGCCGGGCGCGGGGGGCTGAACGGAACACTGAAGCTTTCTTT.

The CDR3 DNA reads as TGTGCCAGCAGCTTAGAGGGGGTCTTTGGAGGAAACACCATATATTTT. Translating gives CASSLEGVFGGNTIYF. The chain has TRBV11-2 and TRBJ1-3, with a tentative D call TRBD1 (5 bases). Germline V CDR1 and CDR2: SGHAT, FQNNGV. This CDR3 contains 16 residues. Deletions cut 0 bases from V and 4 bases from J, with 13 bases between.

V usage is TRBV6-1 and J usage is TRBJ2-7, with TRBD1 matching 7 bases. Germline-derived CDR1 and CDR2 are MNHNS and SASEGT. This CDR3 contains 15 residues. J lost 2 bases, V lost 4 bases, and 8 bases had no gene match. CDR3 region: CASSVSGTAPYEQYF. CDR3 sequence (DNA): TGTGCCAGCAGTGTATCCGGGACAGCGCCCTACGAGCAGTACTTC.

The rearrangement joins TRBV7-2 to TRBJ2-7, with D possibly being TRBD2 (6 bases). V was pared by 4 bases and J by 3 bases, with 16 bases between. Germline CDR1 is SGHTA and CDR2 is FQGNSA. This CDR3 is built from 15 residues. The CDR3 DNA sequence: TGTGCCAGCAGCTCTCCGGGACTTAAAATCTACGAGCAGTACTTC. It translates to CASSSPGLKIYEQYF.

Turning to this clone: At one end the junction does not follow the germline gene, possibly because of a read error. CDR3 sequence reads: CASSLAFGGHEQFF. CDR3 DNA: TGTGCTAGCAGCTTAGCGTTTGGGGGACATGAGCAGTTCTTC. The chain combines TRBV7-7 with TRBJ2-1, with D possibly being TRBD1 or TRBD2 (5 bases each). The CDR3 has 14 amino acids. The V gene's germline CDR1 is SSHAT and CDR2 FNYEAQ (reference sequence).

In this sample, this clone turned up once. The junction differs from germline at one of its ends, possibly a read error. The chain is built from TRBV27 and TRBJ2-7; D is possibly TRBD1 or TRBD2 (5 bases each). The CDR3 is made up of 14 amino acids. Germline V gene lookup returns CDR1 MNHEY and CDR2 SMNVEV (reference sequence). Here the CDR3 reads CASRNSPGTIEEYF. The DNA of the CDR3 is TGTGCCAGCAGAAATTCCCCCGGGACCATCGAGGAGTACTTC.

V gene TRBV9 combines with J gene TRBJ1-6, with 8 bases matching TRBD1. CDR1 and CDR2 from the germline V gene are SGDLS and YYNGEE. The CDR3 loop spans 15 amino acids. V shed 2 bases and J 6 bases; nucleotides not matched to a gene: 4. CDR3 coding DNA: TGTGCCAGCAGCGTGACAGGGGACATTAATTCACCCCTCCACTTT. Its protein product is CASSVTGDINSPLHF.

The chain recombines TRBV5-1 with TRBJ2-1, with D maybe TRBD2 (6 bases). CDR1 is SGHRS, CDR2 YFSETQ, per germline. Trimming left V 1 base short and J 9 bases short, with 14 bases between. The CDR3 is made up of 14 amino acids. The CDR3 here is CASSLSSSVTEQFF. The CDR3 bases are TGCGCCAGCAGCTTGAGCTCTAGCGTCACTGAGCAGTTCTTC.

This chain joins TRBV15 and TRBJ2-3; D might be TRBD1 (6 bases). Germline V gene lookup returns CDR1 LNHNV and CDR2 YYDKDF (reference sequence). The CDR3 runs to 17 residues. V shed 0 bases and J shed 3 bases, with 16 bases lying between them. The CDR3 loop reads CATSRDLGAGITDTQYF. The CDR3 nucleotides are TGTGCCACCAGCAGAGATTTGGGGGCCGGAATAACAGATACGCAGTATTTT.